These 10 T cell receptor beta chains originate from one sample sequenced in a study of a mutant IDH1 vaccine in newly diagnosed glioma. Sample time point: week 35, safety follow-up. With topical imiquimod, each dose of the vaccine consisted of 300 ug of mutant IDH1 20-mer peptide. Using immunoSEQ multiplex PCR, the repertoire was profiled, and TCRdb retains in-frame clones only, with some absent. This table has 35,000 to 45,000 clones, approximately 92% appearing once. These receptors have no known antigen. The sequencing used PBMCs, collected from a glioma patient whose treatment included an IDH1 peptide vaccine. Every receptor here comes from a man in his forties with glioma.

The CDR3 protein is CASSLGGGGYGYTF. The DNA for the CDR3 is TGTGCCAGCAGCTTAGGGGGAGGGGGATATGGCTACACCTTC. The V gene is TRBV11-2, the J gene TRBJ1-2, with D perhaps TRBD1 (6 bases). V was shortened by 1 base and J by 5 bases, with 11 bases between the two germline ends. The CDR3 has 14 residues. Germline loops: CDR1 SGHAT, CDR2 FQNNGV.

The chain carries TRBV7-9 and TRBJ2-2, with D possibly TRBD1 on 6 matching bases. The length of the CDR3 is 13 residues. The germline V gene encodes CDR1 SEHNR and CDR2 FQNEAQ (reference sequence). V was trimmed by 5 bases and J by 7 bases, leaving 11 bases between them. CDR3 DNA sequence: TGTGCCAGCAGCGTGACAGGCTTCGGGGAGCTGTTTTTT. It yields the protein CASSVTGFGELFF.

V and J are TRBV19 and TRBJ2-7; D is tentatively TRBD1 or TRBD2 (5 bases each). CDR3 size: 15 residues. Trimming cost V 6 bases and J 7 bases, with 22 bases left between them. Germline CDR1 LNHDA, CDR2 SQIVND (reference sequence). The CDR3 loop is CASRGPGTGIREQYF. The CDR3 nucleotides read TGTGCCAGTAGGGGACCCGGGACCGGGATTAGGGAGCAGTACTTC.

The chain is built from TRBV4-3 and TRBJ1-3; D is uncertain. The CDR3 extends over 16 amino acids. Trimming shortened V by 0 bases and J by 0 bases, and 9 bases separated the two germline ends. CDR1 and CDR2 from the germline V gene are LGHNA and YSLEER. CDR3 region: CASSQDWLDSGNTIYF. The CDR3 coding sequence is TGCGCCAGCAGCCAAGATTGGCTAGACTCTGGAAACACCATATATTTT.

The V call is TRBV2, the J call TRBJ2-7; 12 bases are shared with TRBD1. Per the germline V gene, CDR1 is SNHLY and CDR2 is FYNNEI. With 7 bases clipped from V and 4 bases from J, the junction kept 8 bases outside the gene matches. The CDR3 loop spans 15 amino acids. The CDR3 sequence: CASKGTGGRFYEQYF. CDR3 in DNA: TGTGCCAGCAAGGGGACAGGGGGCCGATTTTACGAGCAGTACTTC.

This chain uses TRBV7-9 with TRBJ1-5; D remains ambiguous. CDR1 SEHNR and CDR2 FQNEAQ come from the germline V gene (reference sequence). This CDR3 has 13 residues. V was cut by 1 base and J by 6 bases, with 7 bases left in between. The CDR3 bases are TGTGCCAGCAGCTTAGAGGGTTTTCAGCCCCAGCATTTT. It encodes CASSLEGFQPQHF.

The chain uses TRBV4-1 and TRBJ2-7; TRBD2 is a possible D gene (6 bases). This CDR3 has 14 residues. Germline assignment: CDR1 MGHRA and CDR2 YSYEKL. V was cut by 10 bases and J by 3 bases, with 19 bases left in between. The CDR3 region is CATSRDRSGYEQYF. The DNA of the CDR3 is TGCGCCACCTCCAGGGACCGTAGCGGCTACGAGCAGTACTTC.

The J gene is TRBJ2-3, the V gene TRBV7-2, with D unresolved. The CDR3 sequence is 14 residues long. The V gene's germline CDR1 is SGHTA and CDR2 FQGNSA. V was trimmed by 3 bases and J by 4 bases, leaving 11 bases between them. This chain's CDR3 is CASSFTSAADTQYF. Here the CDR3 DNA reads TGTGCCAGCAGCTTTACGTCTGCCGCAGATACGCAGTATTTT.

The CDR3: CASSPNGQGAGNEQFF. CDR3 nucleotides: TGCGCCAGCAGCCCTAATGGACAGGGGGCAGGCAATGAGCAGTTCTTC. This rearrangement joins TRBV5-1 to TRBJ2-1, with TRBD1 matching over 11 bases. After removal of 4 bases from V and 6 bases from J, the junction contained 9 bases not matched to a gene. The length of the CDR3 is 16 residues. CDR1 SGHRS and CDR2 YFSETQ come from the germline V gene.

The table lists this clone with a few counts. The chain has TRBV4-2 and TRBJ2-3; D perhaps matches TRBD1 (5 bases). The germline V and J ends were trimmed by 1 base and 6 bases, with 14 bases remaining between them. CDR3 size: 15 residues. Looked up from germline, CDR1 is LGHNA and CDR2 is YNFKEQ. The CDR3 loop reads CASSQGNRSPDTQYF. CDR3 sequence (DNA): TGTGCCAGCAGCCAAGGTAACAGGTCTCCGGATACGCAGTATTTT.